The rows below give T cell receptor beta chains drawn from one sample of a study of blood T cell repertoires in COVID-19. Assay used: immunoSEQ multiplex PCR; TCRdb lists only in-frame clones, some missing. The table has 180,000 or so clones, roughly 80% seen once. The specimen was peripheral blood. The source of these receptors is a woman in her seventies with COVID-19, enrolled during active disease. Both conserved end residues are part of each CDR3. The D gene is left open where the match is weak. Clone size is shown for a subset of rows, as once, few, many or a class of expanded clone.

>.|TRBJ1-6|TRBD1|TRBV19
CASCTGAQNSPLHF
TGTGCCAGTTGCACAGGGGCGCAAAATTCACCCCTCCACTTT
>many|TRBJ2-4|.|TRBV13
CASSLGGARSNIQYF
TGTGCCAGCAGCTTGGGCGGGGCCCGTAGTAACATTCAGTACTTC
>.|TRBJ1-1|.|TRBV11-2
CASSGPTGPSTEAFF
TGTGCCAGCAGCGGGCCGACAGGACCGAGCACTGAAGCTTTCTTT
>.|TRBJ2-3|TRBD2|TRBV7-3
CASSLVAGGTDTQYF
TGTGCCAGCAGCTTAGTAGCGGGGGGAACAGATACGCAGTATTTT
>.|TRBJ1-1|TRBD1|TRBV2
CASSLQGAGTEAFF
TGTGCCAGCAGTCTACAGGGGGCAGGGACTGAAGCTTTCTTT
>.|TRBJ2-7|TRBD1|TRBV7-9
CASSSDRVYEQYF
TGTGCCAGCAGCTCGGACAGGGTCTACGAGCAGTACTTC
>.|TRBJ1-1|TRBD1|TRBV5-4
CASSLDRGRAFF
TGTGCCAGCAGCTTGGACAGGGGGCGGGCTTTCTTT
>.|TRBJ2-5|.|TRBV7-2
CASSVQETQYF
TGTGCCAGCAGCGTACAAGAGACCCAGTACTTC
>.|TRBJ2-7|TRBD2|TRBV19
CASSRSPGLAALSYEQYF
TGTGCCAGTAGTCGAAGTCCGGGACTAGCGGCTCTATCCTACGAGCAGTACTTC
>.|TRBJ1-2|.|TRBV19
CASSPPARGYTF
TGTGCCAGTAGCCCCCCAGCGAGGGGCTACACCTTC
>.|TRBJ1-3|TRBD1|TRBV7-3
CASSSGGAGGNTIYF
TGTGCCAGCAGCTCAGGGGGCGCGGGTGGAAACACCATATATTTT
>once|TRBJ2-1|TRBD2|TRBV7-8
CASSRDYLSLDEQFF
TGTGCCAGCAGCCGGGACTACCTTTCTCTCGATGAGCAGTTCTTC
>.|TRBJ1-5|.|TRBV6-5
CASSTGNSNQPQHF
TGTGCCAGCAGTACAGGGAATAGCAATCAGCCCCAGCATTTT
>.|TRBJ2-3|TRBD2|TRBV7-8
CASSLGVSGRTTDTQYF
TGTGCCAGCAGCTTAGGGGTTAGCGGGCGAACCACAGATACGCAGTATTTT
>.|TRBJ2-6|.|TRBV18
CASSTEGANVLTF
TGTGCCAGCTCAACGGAGGGGGCCAACGTCCTGACTTTC
>.|TRBJ1-1|.|TRBV18
CASSLQGEAFF
TGTGCCAGCTCATTACAGGGAGAAGCTTTCTTT
>.|TRBJ1-5|.|TRBV2
CASSEGREYQPQHF
TGTGCCAGCAGTGAAGGGAGGGAGTATCAGCCCCAGCATTTT
>.|TRBJ1-6|TRBD1|TRBV5-1
CASSSGLQGPGNSPLHF
TGCGCCAGCAGCTCGGGGTTACAGGGGCCGGGCAATTCACCCCTCCACTTT
>.|TRBJ1-1|.|TRBV28
CASSLLGTEAFF
TGTGCCAGCAGTCTTCTAGGCACTGAAGCTTTCTTT
>few|TRBJ1-2|TRBD1|TRBV10-1
CARTPGTGGGYTF
TGCGCCAGGACCCCCGGGACAGGAGGAGGCTACACCTTC
>.|TRBJ1-2|.|TRBV29-1
CSTSGFYGYTF
TGCTCAACCAGTGGTTTCTATGGCTACACCTTC
>.|TRBJ1-6|TRBD1|TRBV29-1
CSAKAGTVNSPLHF
TGCAGCGCCAAAGCCGGGACAGTTAATTCACCCCTCCACTTT
>.|TRBJ2-5|.|TRBV28
CASSGLVETQYF
TGTGCCAGCAGCGGACTCGTCGAGACCCAGTACTTC
>.|TRBJ2-5|TRBD1|TRBV6-5
CASRSDRAGGTQYF
TGTGCCAGCCGCTCGGACAGGGCTGGAGGGACCCAGTACTTC
>few|TRBJ1-3|.|TRBV6-1
CASSEVMASFSGNTIYF
TGTGCCAGCAGTGAAGTCATGGCATCCTTCTCTGGAAACACCATATATTTT
>once|TRBJ1-1|.|TRBV25-1
CASRDRLNTEAFF
TGTGCCAGCAGGGACAGACTAAACACTGAAGCTTTCTTT
>.|TRBJ1-5|TRBD1|TRBV6-1
CASSDGTDYQPQHF
TGTGCCAGCAGTGACGGGACAGACTATCAGCCCCAGCATTTT
>.|TRBJ1-4|TRBD1|TRBV6-5
CASSRATGGSEKLFF
TGTGCCAGCAGTAGAGCGACAGGGGGCTCTGAAAAACTGTTTTTT
>.|TRBJ2-2|TRBD1|TRBV28
CASFDRGFTGELFF
TGTGCCAGCTTTGACAGGGGTTTCACCGGGGAGCTGTTTTTT
>few|TRBJ2-1|.|TRBV6-5
CASRFTSVHEQFF
TGTGCCAGCAGATTTACTAGTGTCCATGAGCAGTTCTTC
>.|TRBJ2-1|TRBD2|TRBV18
CASSPGLAGGGRNEQFF
TGTGCCAGCTCACCTGGACTAGCGGGAGGAGGAAGAAATGAGCAGTTCTTC